These T cell receptor beta chains were read from a single sample in a study of CD8 T cells in Susac syndrome. A single record per CDR3 protein comes from TCRdb applying MiXCR to the immunoSEQ multiplex PCR reads. The data show more than 150,000 distinct CDR3 sequences, roughly 94% seen once. The specimen sequenced was CD8+ T cells from PBMCs. These receptors were obtained from a human donor with Susac syndrome. CDR3s include the opening cysteine and the closing phenylalanine or tryptophan. The D gene is left open where the match is weak. Clone size is stated in some rows and not others, as once, few, many or a class when expanded.

j_gene,d_gene,abundance,len,v_gene,CDR3aa,CDR3nt
TRBJ1-3,-,-,13,TRBV30,CAWSPNSGNTIYF,TGTGCCTGGAGTCCCAACTCTGGAAACACCATATATTTT
TRBJ1-4,-,-,14,TRBV7-9,CASSLSVQGEKLFF,TGTGCCAGCAGCTTATCGGTCCAGGGTGAAAAACTGTTTTTT
TRBJ1-2,TRBD1,-,15,TRBV9,CASSVASTGDYGYTF,TGTGCCAGCAGCGTAGCGTCGACAGGGGACTATGGCTACACCTTC
TRBJ2-7,-,few,15,TRBV5-8,CASSLVDLSSYEQYF,TGTGCCAGCAGCTTGGTCGACCTGAGCTCCTACGAGCAGTACTTC
TRBJ1-1,-,once,12,TRBV2,CASTPGGSVAFF,TGTGCCAGCACCCCGGGAGGATCAGTGGCTTTCTTT
TRBJ1-1,TRBD1,-,15,TRBV6-5,CASSSTGQGRTEAFF,TGTGCCAGCAGTTCGACGGGACAGGGAAGGACTGAAGCTTTCTTT
TRBJ2-1,-,-,16,TRBV7-2,CASSLDVGETYNEQFF,TGTGCCAGCAGCTTAGACGTGGGAGAGACCTACAATGAGCAGTTCTTC
TRBJ2-1,-,-,12,TRBV9,CASGGFLNEQFF,TGTGCCAGCGGGGGGTTTCTGAATGAGCAGTTCTTC
TRBJ2-1,-,-,16,TRBV3-1,CASSLSGQRLYNEQFF,TGTGCCAGCAGCCTTTCAGGACAGCGATTATACAATGAGCAGTTCTTC
TRBJ2-3,TRBD2,-,15,TRBV12-3/TRBV12-4,CASTRSGGATDTQYF,TGTGCCAGCACCCGAAGCGGGGGGGCCACAGATACGCAGTATTTT
TRBJ1-2,TRBD1,-,15,TRBV20-1,CSAGLPGQTWSGYTF,TGCAGTGCTGGCCTACCGGGACAGACTTGGTCTGGCTACACCTTC
TRBJ2-3,-,-,17,TRBV5-4,CASSLDAGAQGTDTQYF,TGTGCCAGCAGCTTGGACGCGGGGGCGCAAGGCACAGATACGCAGTATTTT
TRBJ1-1,-,-,15,TRBV4-2,CASSQLNRMNTEAFF,TGTGCCAGCAGCCAACTCAATCGTATGAACACTGAAGCTTTCTTT
TRBJ1-1,-,-,15,TRBV4-1,CASRTRDTLNTEAFF,TGCGCCAGCAGGACTCGGGACACGCTGAACACTGAAGCTTTCTTT
TRBJ2-3,-,once,13,TRBV7-3,CASSTGGQDTQYF,TGTGCCAGCAGCACGGGGGGCCAAGATACGCAGTATTTT
TRBJ2-7,-,once,14,TRBV6-7,CASSSGQGGLEQYF,TGTGCCAGCAGCTCCGGGCAGGGGGGTCTCGAGCAGTACTTC
TRBJ2-3,TRBD2,once,14,TRBV5-4,CASREGTSKDTQYF,TGTGCCAGCAGGGAGGGGACTAGCAAAGATACGCAGTATTTT
TRBJ2-2,-,-,16,TRBV4-1,CASREQGFANTGELFF,TGCGCCAGCAGGGAACAGGGTTTCGCGAACACCGGGGAGCTGTTTTTT
TRBJ2-5,-,once,13,TRBV25-1,CASSDQVQETQYF,TGTGCCAGCAGTGACCAGGTCCAAGAGACCCAGTACTTC
TRBJ2-7,-,few,12,TRBV5-1,CASSLDPNEQYF,TGCGCCAGCAGCTTGGATCCAAATGAGCAGTACTTC
TRBJ2-1,TRBD2,once,13,TRBV19,CASSTLAGDEQFF,TGTGCCAGTAGTACCCTAGCGGGAGATGAGCAGTTCTTC
TRBJ1-3,-,-,15,TRBV30,CAWSRVGDAGNTIYF,TGTGCCTGGAGCAGAGTAGGGGATGCTGGAAACACCATATATTTT
TRBJ2-1,-,-,15,TRBV13,CASSLGRGHYNEQFF,TGTGCCAGCAGCTTAGGACGGGGGCACTACAATGAGCAGTTCTTC
TRBJ2-5,-,-,16,TRBV25-1,CASSGPNYRSQETQYF,TGTGCCAGCAGTGGGCCCAACTACAGGTCCCAAGAGACCCAGTACTTC
TRBJ2-7,-,-,14,TRBV19,CASLLKRDNYEQYF,TGTGCCAGCCTTCTGAAGCGGGACAACTACGAGCAGTACTTC
TRBJ2-7,TRBD1,-,14,TRBV7-9,CASSPDREIHEQYF,TGTGCCAGCAGCCCCGACAGGGAAATCCACGAGCAGTACTTC
TRBJ2-7,TRBD1,-,14,TRBV10-3,CAISDEDRGYEQYF,TGTGCCATCAGTGATGAGGACAGGGGTTACGAGCAGTACTTC
TRBJ2-5,-,-,12,TRBV7-9,CASMGLQETQYF,TGTGCCAGCATGGGGTTACAAGAGACCCAGTACTTC
TRBJ1-1,TRBD1,-,16,TRBV7-3,CASSSHPTGGDTEAFF,TGTGCCAGCAGCTCCCACCCGACAGGGGGGGACACTGAAGCTTTCTTT
TRBJ2-5,-,-,15,TRBV4-1,CASSQPGLPSETQYF,TGCGCCAGCAGCCAACCGGGACTCCCTTCGGAGACCCAGTACTTC
TRBJ1-2,-,-,14,TRBV9,CASSVSDSPHGYTF,TGTGCCAGCAGCGTATCAGACAGCCCCCATGGCTACACCTTC
TRBJ2-7,TRBD2,-,15,TRBV9,CASSGGLAGGYEQYF,TGTGCCAGCAGCGGGGGACTAGCGGGAGGTTACGAGCAGTACTTC
TRBJ2-1,-,-,14,TRBV20-1,CSSSAAGIQGEQFF,TGCAGTTCGTCGGCGGCGGGAATACAGGGTGAGCAGTTCTTC
TRBJ2-1,-,-,11,TRBV11-2,CASSLAREQFF,TGTGCCAGCAGCTTAGCCAGAGAGCAGTTCTTC
TRBJ2-1,-,once,13,TRBV7-3,CASSPPGEDEQFF,TGTGCCAGCAGCCCCCCCGGGGAGGATGAGCAGTTCTTC
TRBJ1-6,-,-,14,TRBV14,CASSQGRGWSPLHF,TGTGCCAGCAGCCAAGGTAGGGGCTGGTCACCCCTCCACTTT
TRBJ2-1,-,-,11,TRBV11-2,CASSFAPEQFF,TGTGCCAGCAGCTTTGCCCCTGAGCAGTTCTTC
TRBJ2-7,-,-,11,TRBV28,CASTQFAEQYF,TGTGCCAGCACTCAATTTGCCGAGCAGTACTTC
TRBJ2-5,-,once,13,TRBV19,CASSTRLIKTQYF,TGTGCCAGTAGTACAAGACTCATCAAGACCCAGTACTTC
TRBJ1-4,-,-,14,TRBV29-1,CSVEERMTNEKLFF,TGCAGCGTTGAAGAAAGGATGACTAATGAAAAACTGTTTTTT
TRBJ2-2,TRBD1,-,15,TRBV6-5,CASSYDRGRTGELFF,TGTGCCAGCAGTTACGACAGGGGGCGCACCGGGGAGCTGTTTTTT
TRBJ2-1,-,-,16,TRBV18,CASSPPAGQGLGEQFF,TGTGCCAGCTCACCACCGGCGGGTCAGGGTTTGGGTGAGCAGTTCTTC
TRBJ2-7,TRBD1,-,13,TRBV20-1,CSARNQGAYEQYF,TGCAGTGCTAGGAACCAGGGGGCCTACGAGCAGTACTTC
TRBJ2-3,-,-,12,TRBV30,CAWSISTDTQYF,TGTGCCTGGAGTATAAGCACAGATACGCAGTATTTT
TRBJ2-7,-,-,15,TRBV9,CASSVLGTSFYEQYF,TGTGCCAGCAGCGTACTGGGGACATCCTTCTACGAGCAGTACTTC
TRBJ2-3,-,-,16,TRBV9,CASSVGSGGDADTQYF,TGTGCCAGCAGCGTAGGGTCCGGCGGGGACGCGGATACGCAGTATTTT
TRBJ2-1,TRBD2,-,16,TRBV13,CASSLGSSGSYNEQFF,TGTGCCAGCAGCTTAGGATCTAGCGGGAGCTACAATGAGCAGTTCTTC
TRBJ1-4,-,-,13,TRBV20-1,CSATGVSNEKLFF,TGCAGTGCCACCGGGGTATCTAATGAAAAACTGTTTTTT
TRBJ1-4,TRBD1,few,15,TRBV9,CASSPRQGTNEKLFF,TGTGCCAGCAGCCCCCGACAGGGAACTAATGAAAAACTGTTTTTT
TRBJ1-1,-,-,13,TRBV27,CASSFAGNTEAFF,TGTGCCAGCAGTTTTGCGGGGAACACTGAAGCTTTCTTT
TRBJ1-2,-,-,13,TRBV12-3/TRBV12-4,CASSQLGADGYTF,TGTGCCAGCAGTCAACTAGGGGCCGATGGCTACACCTTC
TRBJ2-7,-,-,14,TRBV6-5,CASSQQGYLDEQYF,TGTGCCAGCAGTCAACAGGGTTATCTCGACGAGCAGTACTTC